This T cell receptor (beta chain) appears in the sequencing data of a study of cytomegalovirus exposure and HLA in healthy donors. CDR1 and CDR2 (germline): ENHRY, SYGVKD. CDR3 length: 15 amino acids. Germline trimming cut 4 bases from V and 9 bases from J; bases unmatched to any gene: 14. Amplification used 60 Vbeta primers and 13 Jbeta primers. Sequencing used immunoSEQ multiplex PCR; TCRdb keeps in-frame clones, though not all of them. Of 100,000 to 150,000 clones listed, 60% to 85% are singletons. This clone was recorded only once. The receptor was derived from a woman aged 18 to 35 in good health and CMV-seronegative. The chain recombines TRBV10-3 with TRBJ2-7; 8 bases line up with TRBD2. Material: PBMCs. The CDR3 sequence: CAISAAREAWGGQYF. The DNA of the CDR3 is TGTGCCATCAGTGCAGCGCGGGAGGCCTGGGGGGGGCAGTACTTC.